This T cell receptor beta chain originates from a study of blood T cell repertoires in COVID-19. The method was immunoSEQ multiplex PCR; TCRdb's version includes in-frame clones alone and lacks a portion of them. In the table there are 160,000 or so clones, approximately 81% of which are singletons. Germline V gene sequence: CDR1 LGHDT, CDR2 YNNKEL (reference sequence). With V trimmed by 1 base and J by 7 bases, 4 bases remained unmatched. The CDR3 is 15 amino acids. This clone turned up a few times. This receptor was taken from a man aged 55 to 70 who had recovered from COVID-19. The V gene is TRBV3-1 (or the pseudogene TRBV3-2), the J gene TRBJ2-1; the match to TRBD2 covers 10 bases. Sequencing was done on a sample of PBMCs or T cells enriched from blood (not recorded which). The CDR3 coding sequence is TGTGCCAGCAGCCAAGTTCTAGCGGGGGCGAATGAGCAGTTCTTC. Its protein product is CASSQVLAGANEQFF.